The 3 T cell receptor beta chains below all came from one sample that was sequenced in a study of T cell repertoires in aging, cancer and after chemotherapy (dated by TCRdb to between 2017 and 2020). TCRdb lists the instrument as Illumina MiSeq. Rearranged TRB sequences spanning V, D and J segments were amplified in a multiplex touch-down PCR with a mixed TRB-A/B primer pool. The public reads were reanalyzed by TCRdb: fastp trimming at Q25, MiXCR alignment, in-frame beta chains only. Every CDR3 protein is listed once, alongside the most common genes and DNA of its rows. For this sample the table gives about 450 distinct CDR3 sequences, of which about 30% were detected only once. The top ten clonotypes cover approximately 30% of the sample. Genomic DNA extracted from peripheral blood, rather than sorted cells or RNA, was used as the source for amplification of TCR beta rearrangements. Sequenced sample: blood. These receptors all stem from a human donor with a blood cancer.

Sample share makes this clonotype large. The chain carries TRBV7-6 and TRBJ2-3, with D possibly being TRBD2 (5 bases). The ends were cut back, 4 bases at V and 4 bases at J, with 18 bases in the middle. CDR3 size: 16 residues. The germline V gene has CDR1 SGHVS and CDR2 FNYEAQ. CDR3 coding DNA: TGTGCCAGCAGCTACCAAACTAGAGTGTACGCAGATACGCAGTATTTT. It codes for CASSYQTRVYADTQYF.

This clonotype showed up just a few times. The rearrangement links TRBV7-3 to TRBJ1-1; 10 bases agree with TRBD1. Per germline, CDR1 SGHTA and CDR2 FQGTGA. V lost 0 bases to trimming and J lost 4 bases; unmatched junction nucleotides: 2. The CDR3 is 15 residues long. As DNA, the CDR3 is TGTGCCAGCAGCTTAACGGGACAGGGGATCACTGAAGCTTTCTTT. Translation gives CASSLTGQGITEAFF.

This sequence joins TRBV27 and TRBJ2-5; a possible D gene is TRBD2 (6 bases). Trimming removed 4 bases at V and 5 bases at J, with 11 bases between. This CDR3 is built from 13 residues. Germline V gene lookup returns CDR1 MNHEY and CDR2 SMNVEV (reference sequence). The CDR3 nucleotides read TGTGCCAGCAGTTATCGGGGGACTGAGACCCAGTACTTC. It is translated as CASSYRGTETQYF.